The 10 T cell receptor beta chains reported below all come from one sample, sequenced in a study of cytomegalovirus exposure and HLA in healthy donors. Use of 60 Vbeta and 13 Jbeta primers characterized the PCR. Sequencing used immunoSEQ multiplex PCR; TCRdb keeps in-frame clones, though not all of them. The data contain 150,000 to 200,000 clones, around 83% of them seen just once; the ten biggest clones take up less than 5%. The sequenced material came from PBMCs. The receptors shown here come from a middle-aged man in good health and CMV-seropositive.

This clone was seen only a few times. The V call is TRBV9, the J call TRBJ1-2, with D unresolved. The germline gives CDR1 SGDLS, CDR2 YYNGEE. V was pared by 0 bases and J by 2 bases, with 8 bases between. The CDR3 sequence is 14 residues long. CDR3: CASSVGGANYGYTF. DNA of the CDR3: TGTGCCAGCAGCGTAGGGGGAGCAAACTATGGCTACACCTTC.

As for this clone: Germline is not matched at one junction end, which may reflect a read error. The chain employs TRBV5-4 and TRBJ2-1; 10 bases align to TRBD2. Germline V gene sequence: CDR1 SGHNT, CDR2 YYREEE (reference sequence). The CDR3 sequence is 18 residues long. CDR3: CASGLSWLAGDQRNEQFF. CDR3 bases: TGTGCCAGCGGCTTGTCTTGGCTAGCGGGAGATCAACGTAATGAGCAGTTCTTC.

The rearrangement uses TRBV7-2 and TRBJ2-6; possible D gene TRBD1, 6 bases. Trimming took off 4 bases at V and 7 bases at J, with 14 bases between the two ends. Germline V lookup: CDR1 SGHTA, CDR2 FQGNSA. The CDR3 is made up of 15 amino acids. The CDR3 spells CASSSQGIGANVLTF. CDR3 nucleotides: TGTGCCAGCAGCTCACAGGGAATAGGTGCCAACGTCCTGACTTTC.

This clone has just a few counts. The genes are TRBV27 and TRBJ2-7; 7 nucleotides match TRBD2. The trim removed 2 bases at V and 1 base at J, leaving 5 bases unmatched. Germline V gives CDR1 MNHEY, CDR2 SMNVEV (reference sequence). The CDR3 sequence is 15 residues long. CDR3 protein: CASSLKGGVSYEQYF. CDR3 sequence (DNA): TGTGCCAGCAGTTTAAAGGGAGGGGTTTCCTACGAGCAGTACTTC.

The chain joins TRBV5-1 to TRBJ1-1, with unresolved D. The CDR3 covers 14 residues. Germline CDR1 reads SGHRS; CDR2 reads YFSETQ. V was clipped by 1 base and J by 2 bases, with 9 bases between them. The CDR3 DNA reads TGCGCCAGCAGCTTGCAACAGATCAACACTGAAGCTTTCTTT. It translates to CASSLQQINTEAFF.

CDR3 sequence: CASSNRGGNTEAFF. Written as DNA, the CDR3 is TGCGCCAGCAGCAACCGGGGGGGGAACACTGAAGCTTTCTTT. The genes are TRBV5-1 and TRBJ1-1; TRBD1 is a possible D gene (5 bases). This CDR3 contains 14 residues. Germline values: CDR1 SGHRS, CDR2 YFSETQ. V lost 4 bases and J lost 1, with 11 bases in between.

The chain uses TRBV27 and TRBJ2-1; 8 bases are shared with TRBD1. CDR3 length: 14 amino acids. With V trimmed by 8 bases and J by 4 bases, 7 bases remained unmatched. The V gene's germline CDR1 is MNHEY and CDR2 SMNVEV (reference sequence). This CDR3 reads CASRPGTGYNEQFF. The CDR3 nucleotides are TGTGCCAGCCGCCCCGGGACAGGATACAATGAGCAGTTCTTC.

This chain uses TRBV13 with TRBJ2-7, with 10 bases fitting TRBD1. V lost 5 bases and J lost 2; bases outside the gene matches: 6. Per germline, CDR1 PRHDT and CDR2 FYEKMQ (reference sequence). The length of the CDR3 is 15 residues. The CDR3 coding sequence is TGTGCCAGCAGCCCGGACAGGGGGGACCCCTACGAGCAGTACTTC. Its protein is CASSPDRGDPYEQYF.

V usage is TRBV7-8 and J usage is TRBJ2-1, with 8 bases identical to TRBD1. This CDR3 is built from 14 residues. V gave up 6 bases and J gave up 9 bases; unmatched junction bases: 10. Per germline, CDR1 SGHVS and CDR2 FQNEAQ. CDR3 DNA sequence: TGTGCCAGCAGACCTCGACAGGGGATTGCTGAGCAGTTCTTC. This translates into CASRPRQGIAEQFF.

This clone was recorded once. The gene calls are TRBV6-4 and TRBJ1-6, with TRBD1 matching 10 bases. The CDR3 runs to 12 residues. The germline V gene encodes CDR1 MRHNA and CDR2 SNTAGT. J gave up 7 bases and V 10 bases, and 1 base lay outside the gene matches. The CDR3 region has the DNA TGTGCCACGGGACAGGGGAATTCACCCCTCCACTTT. It yields the protein CATGQGNSPLHF.